The 8 T cell receptor beta chains listed next were all sequenced from one sample in a study of patients and donors after allogeneic stem cell transplantation. Using its own MiXCR run on the RT-PCR reads, TCRdb lists one record per CDR3 protein. The table shows approximately 61,000 distinct CDR3 sequences, with less than 15% occurring only once. What was sequenced was blood, either unsorted or a sorted T cell fraction (not recorded which). The receptor set was obtained from a human donor who was either an allogeneic HSCT recipient or a stem cell or donor lymphocyte infusion donor (not recorded which). It is not recorded whose cells these are; they may come from a transplant donor.

This clonotype came up a few times. The rearrangement joins TRBV2 to TRBJ2-7; no definite D call. CDR1 is SNHLY, CDR2 FYNNEI, per germline. V lost 3 bases to trimming and J lost 4 bases, with 19 bases between them. The CDR3 is made up of 16 amino acids. The DNA of the CDR3 is TGTGCCAGCAGTGAGATTGGGATCCCTTCCTCGTACGAGCAGTACTTC. Translated, it gives CASSEIGIPSSYEQYF.

This clonotype was counted a few times. This sequence joins TRBV5-1 and TRBJ1-1; the match to TRBD1 covers 8 bases. The V gene end was trimmed by 5 bases and the J gene end by 1 base; junction bases not matched to a gene: 4. Germline CDR1 reads SGHRS; CDR2 reads YFSETQ. This CDR3 region has 14 residues. This CDR3 reads CASSSGTGNTEAFF. CDR3 DNA: TGCGCCAGCAGTTCTGGGACAGGGAACACTGAAGCTTTCTTT.

The chain has TRBV6-5 and TRBJ2-1; no definite D call. V lost 2 bases and J 5 bases, leaving 7 bases between the germline ends. Germline V CDR1 and CDR2: MNHEY, SVGAGI. CDR3 size: 13 residues. The CDR3 spells CASSYGEDNEQFF. CDR3 DNA sequence: TGTGCCAGCAGTTACGGAGAAGACAATGAGCAGTTCTTC.

The table lists this clonotype with a few counts. The rearrangement joins TRBV7-9 to TRBJ2-2; TRBD2 matches 7 bases. Germline CDR1 reads SEHNR; CDR2 reads FQNEAQ (reference sequence). There are 16 residues in the CDR3. J was trimmed by 4 bases and V by 3 bases; bases with no gene match: 8. CDR3 in DNA: TGTGCCAGCAGCTTGGGAAGCGGGGTCTTCACCGGGGAGCTGTTTTTT. The encoded protein is CASSLGSGVFTGELFF.

This clonotype has only a few counts. The chain links TRBV20-1 to TRBJ1-2, with 8 bases aligning to TRBD1. Trimming at V came to 0 bases and at J to 5 bases, leaving 11 bases not matched to a gene. This CDR3 is built from 16 residues. From germline, CDR1 is DFQATT and CDR2 SNEGSKA (reference sequence). The CDR3 sequence: CSARERDRDRIYGYTF. CDR3 nucleotide sequence: TGCAGTGCTAGAGAAAGAGACCGGGACAGGATTTATGGCTACACCTTC.

The table lists this clonotype with a count of one. CDR3 DNA sequence: TGCGCCACACGGGTGGTAGCTTACCAAGAGACCCAGTACTTC. Amino acid sequence: CATRVVAYQETQYF. The chain uses TRBV10-2 and TRBJ2-5; D not resolved. This CDR3 has 14 amino acids. Trimming pared 10 bases from V and 0 bases from J, leaving 15 bases between. The germline V gene has CDR1 WSHSY and CDR2 SAAADI.

The sample holds a few counts of this clonotype. V usage is TRBV14 and J usage is TRBJ2-4; 11 nucleotides agree with TRBD2. From germline, CDR1 is SGHDN and CDR2 FVKESK. CDR3 length: 17 residues. The junction had 5 bases not matched to a gene; V was cut back by 3 bases and J by 1 base. The CDR3 DNA reads TGTGCCAGCAGCCAGGCGGGACTAGCGGATGCCAAAAACATTCAGTACTTC. The encoded protein is CASSQAGLADAKNIQYF.

Many counts were recorded for this clonotype. The V gene is TRBV5-6, the J gene TRBJ1-1; TRBD1 matches 9 bases. J was trimmed by 0 bases and V by 4 bases; bases with no gene match: 4. This CDR3 has 15 residues. Per germline, CDR1 SGHDT and CDR2 YYEEEE. CDR3 sequence: CASSRGTGMNTEAFF. The CDR3 region has the DNA TGTGCCAGCAGCCGAGGGACAGGGATGAACACTGAAGCTTTCTTT.